The present TCR beta chain was sequenced within a study of CD8+CD57+ T cells in acquired aplastic anemia. Study results and limitations: It was found that approximately 29 CD8+ CDR3 sequences were shared between patients and controls. CD8+ Simpson's diversity did not differ significantly between patients and controls.

The V gene end was trimmed by 4 bases and the J gene end by 4 bases; junction bases not matched to a gene: 7. Germline V gene sequence: CDR1 SEHNR, CDR2 FQNEAQ (reference sequence). CDR3 length: 16 residues. In patients chosen for sequencing, flow cytometry had shown CD8+CD57+ cell expansion. By the time of blood sampling, patients had still received no therapy. As to this clonotype: Its antigen is unknown.

Investigators profiled TCR beta VDJ and CDR3 from genomic DNA template. In TCRdb, the reads were re-called with MiXCR into one record per CDR3 protein. The sample includes some 180,000 distinct CDR3 sequences, roughly three fifths of them seen just once. Sequenced sample: sorted CD4+, CD8+, or CD8+CD57+ T cells (not recorded which) from PBMCs. The chain joins TRBV7-9 to TRBJ2-3; 11 nucleotides agree with TRBD2. This receptor was obtained from a human donor with aplastic anemia. The DNA of the CDR3 is TGTGCCAGCAGCTCTCTTAGCGGGGGGGGTCCAGATACGCAGTATTTT. This encodes CASSSLSGGGPDTQYF.